This TCR beta chain was sequenced during a study of siplizumab effects on memory and regulatory T cells. Whole-study results and caveats: The diversity of naive T cells seemed greater than that of memory cells, and their alloresponse contribution seemed major. Treg-derived clones made up an average of approximately 64% of mappable alloreactive CD4+ clones with siplizumab and 25% to 30% in controls.

For this clone: The antigen is undetermined. Other DNA sequences of this sample code for an identical CDR3.

Here immunoSEQ multiplex PCR was the method, and the copy in TCRdb shows in-frame clones only, minus some. The data hold more than 85,000 clones, with 92% observed a single time. V lost 2 bases and J 7 bases, leaving 3 bases between the germline ends. The CDR3 loop spans 11 amino acids. Germline V CDR1 and CDR2: MNHNS, SASEGT. This receptor was taken from a human donor in good health. This chain connects TRBV6-1 to TRBJ2-1; no firm D call. The sequenced sample was Tregs sorted from blood. The DNA of the CDR3 is TGTGCCAGCAGTGAAATAAATGAGCAGTTCTTC. Protein product: CASSEINEQFF.